The 11 T cell receptor beta chains presented below share a single source sample, sequenced in a study of blood T cell repertoires in COVID-19. Generated by immunoSEQ multiplex PCR, the TCRdb table keeps only in-frame clones and is missing some. This sample yields a few hundred thousand clones, of which around 90% are seen a single time; roughly 10% belongs to the top ten. The specimen sequenced was peripheral blood. Source of these receptors: a woman in her 70s with COVID-19, enrolled during active disease.

The chain combines TRBV28 with TRBJ2-7; D uncertain. Germline lookup yields CDR1 MDHEN and CDR2 SYDVKM. The CDR3 spans 12 residues. With 6 bases removed from V and 2 bases from J, the gap between germline ends came to 8 bases. The CDR3 sequence is CASRAATYEQYF. CDR3 DNA sequence: TGTGCCAGCAGGGCCGCCACCTACGAGCAGTACTTC.

Comments on this clone: In the same sample, other DNA sequences code for this CDR3. The chain is built from TRBV3-1 (or the pseudogene TRBV3-2) and TRBJ2-5, with TRBD2 matching over 7 bases. CDR3 length: 14 residues. Germline V gene data show CDR1 as LGHDT and CDR2 as YNNKEL (reference sequence). V gave up 1 base and J gave up 3 bases; unmatched junction bases: 2. The CDR3: CASSQAGTKETQYF. CDR3 nucleotide sequence: TGTGCCAGCAGCCAAGCCGGGACTAAAGAGACCCAGTACTTC.

This clone appeared a few times. This chain connects TRBV7-9 to TRBJ1-2; TRBD1 is a possible D gene (5 bases). Germline loops: CDR1 SEHNR, CDR2 FQNEAQ (reference sequence). V was clipped by 3 bases and J by 8 bases, with 19 bases between them. This CDR3 is built from 15 residues. CDR3 DNA: TGTGCCAGCAGCTTGACCTCGGCGGGGGGAACAGGCTACACCTTC. It specifies CASSLTSAGGTGYTF.

The chain joins TRBV5-1 to TRBJ2-1; 13 bases align to TRBD2. The CDR3 spans 15 residues. V was pared by 5 bases and J by 6 bases, with 5 bases of the junction left unmatched. Germline CDR1 reads SGHRS; CDR2 reads YFSETQ. The DNA of the CDR3 is TGCGCCAGCAGTCTCGGGACTAGCGGGGTCAATGAGCAGTTCTTC. Translated, it gives CASSLGTSGVNEQFF.

In DNA, the CDR3 is TGTGCCAGCAGCTTTAATGGGGGGGATTCACCCCTCCACTTT. This sequence encodes CASSFNGGDSPLHF. This chain uses TRBV11-2 with TRBJ1-6; D perhaps matches TRBD1 (5 bases). Germline-derived CDR1 and CDR2 are SGHAT and FQNNGV. The CDR3 is made up of 14 amino acids. Trimming shortened V by 3 bases and J by 8 bases, and 11 bases separated the two germline ends.

The CDR3 DNA reads TGTGCCAGCAGCGCACTAGCGGACGATCAAGAGACCCAGTACTTC. This encodes CASSALADDQETQYF. V usage is TRBV7-2 and J usage is TRBJ2-5; TRBD2 matches at 8 bases. This CDR3 contains 15 residues. The V gene end was trimmed by 5 bases and the J gene end by 2 bases; junction bases not matched to a gene: 7. From germline, CDR1 is SGHTA and CDR2 FQGNSA.

This clone was recorded a few times. The chain joins TRBV5-4 to TRBJ2-7, with a weak D call TRBD1 (5 bases). This CDR3 region has 15 residues. The germline CDR1 and CDR2 sequences are SGHNT and YYREEE (reference sequence). V lost 4 bases and J 5 bases, leaving 19 bases between the germline ends. The CDR3 nucleotides read TGTGCCAGCAGCCTCAATCCTAGGGGATTACACGAGCAGTACTTC. Its protein is CASSLNPRGLHEQYF.

The V and J genes are TRBV30 and TRBJ2-2; perhaps TRBD1 as D (6 bases). The CDR3 spans 11 residues. Trimming removed 4 bases at V and 6 bases at J, with 6 bases between. The germline CDR1 and CDR2 sequences are GTSNPN and SVGIG (reference sequence). The CDR3 is CAWKGAGELFF. In DNA, the CDR3 is TGTGCCTGGAAGGGGGCCGGGGAGCTGTTTTTT.

The chain couples TRBV27 to TRBJ1-2; perhaps TRBD1 as D (6 bases). Trimming took 3 bases from V and 8 from J, leaving 13 bases between them. The CDR3 has 13 residues. Germline values: CDR1 MNHEY, CDR2 SMNVEV (reference sequence). The chain's CDR3 is CASSFRGAGGYTF. DNA of the CDR3: TGTGCCAGCAGTTTCCGGGGGGCGGGGGGCTACACCTTC.

The chain couples TRBV5-1 to TRBJ1-1, with no clear D. Germline V gene data show CDR1 as SGHRS and CDR2 as YFSETQ. This CDR3 is 17 amino acids long. Trimming pared 0 bases from V and 5 bases from J, leaving 20 bases between. CDR3 in DNA: TGCGCCAGCAGCTTGGCCGGAGGCGTCGTAGTGGGGACTGAAGCTTTCTTT. It encodes CASSLAGGVVVGTEAFF.

The rearrangement uses TRBV10-3 and TRBJ2-3; TRBD1 agrees at 8 bases. Germline trimming cut 2 bases from V and 4 bases from J; bases unmatched to any gene: 8. Per germline, CDR1 ENHRY and CDR2 SYGVKD. The CDR3 loop spans 16 amino acids. The CDR3 coding sequence is TGTGCCATCAGTGAGACTCCCGGACAGGGCGCAGATACGCAGTATTTT. It translates to CAISETPGQGADTQYF.